This TCR beta chain is from a study of shared clonotypes between healthy human individuals. Study results and caveats: A few donors had about 5.1% of their naive CD4 clonotypes in common. Researchers found naive subsets generally carried larger estimated richness than memory subsets.

As regards this clone: Its antigen is currently unknown.

CD4+ cell separation produced CD45RA+ naive and CD45RA-negative memory subsets. The genomic DNA of each subset was split evenly across several immunoSEQ plates. Measured with immunoSEQ multiplex PCR; TCRdb has only the in-frame clones, and not every one. The top ten clones hold under 0.06% of a sample with under 550,000 clones, around 96% of them seen once. V dropped 2 bases and J dropped 5 bases, with 15 bases sitting between them. The CDR3 is made up of 14 amino acids. In germline, CDR1 is SQVTM, CDR2 ANQGSEA. The material sequenced was naive CD4+ T cells sorted from blood. The subset was: CD45RA+ positively selected. The sequence came from a woman younger than 45 in good health. The genes are TRBV29-1 and TRBJ2-5, with D perhaps matching TRBD1 or TRBD2 (5 bases each). Here the CDR3 DNA reads TGCAGCGTTGAAAGGTCGAGGGGTTGGGAGACCCAGTACTTC. Protein product: CSVERSRGWETQYF.